This T cell receptor beta chain was identified in a study of blood T cells in healthy people across ages. The study, taken as a whole, reports: In older individuals, TCR beta diversity per million T cells was lower, falling roughly linearly with age.

Next came a second PCR, run for roughly 6 to 11 cycles, which used a sample-barcoded 5' primer along with a J-beta primer mix. TCRdb re-called the 5' RACE reads with MiXCR, one entry per CDR3 protein. Of fewer than 2,000,000 distinct CDR3 sequences in the sample, 39% are singletons; the top ten hold roughly 24%. The draw of peripheral blood yielded ten milliliters from each donor. To note about this clonotype: Its antigen is as yet unknown.

The sequence was obtained from a human donor in good health. Sequenced material: blood.

CDR3: CASSSQGGSKFF. CDR3 nucleotide sequence: TGTGCCAGCAGCTCTCAGGGCGGGTCAAAGTTCTTC. The chain couples TRBV7-2 to TRBJ2-1, with D perhaps matching TRBD1 or TRBD2 (5 bases each). V dropped 4 bases and J dropped 14 bases, with 15 bases sitting between them. The germline V gene encodes CDR1 SGHTA and CDR2 FQGNSA. There are 12 residues in the CDR3.